These 6 T cell receptor beta chains came from one sample sequenced in a study of cytomegalovirus exposure and HLA in healthy donors (dated by TCRdb to 2015 to 2018). To prepare the library, the immunoSEQ multiplex PCR assay was applied. TCRdb retrieved this table from immuneACCESS and kept in-frame rearrangements only. Not all clones are present; in checked studies, unresolved V genes account for under half, and no reason is known for the remainder. For this sample the table gives approximately 150,000 clones, of which 75% to 95% were detected only once. Approximately 3% of the sample belongs to the ten largest clones. Sample: PBMCs. The receptor source for this set is a woman under 30 in good health and CMV-seropositive.

This chain links TRBV5-1 with TRBJ2-7, with 7 bases lining up with TRBD2. CDR3 length equals 14 residues. Germline V gene data show CDR1 as SGHRS and CDR2 as YFSETQ. J was trimmed by 0 bases and V by 1 base; bases with no gene match: 1. CDR3 amino acids: CASSLWEGSYEQYF. The CDR3 bases are TGCGCCAGCAGCTTGTGGGAGGGCTCCTACGAGCAGTACTTC.

This clone was seen a few times. The chain joins TRBV4-2 to TRBJ1-6; 7 bases line up with TRBD1. Germline V lookup: CDR1 LGHNA, CDR2 YNFKEQ. J gave up 9 bases and V 3 bases, and 11 bases lay outside the gene matches. This CDR3 has 16 residues. The CDR3 DNA follows: TGTGCCAGCAGCCAGGCGAGTCGACAGGGTACTTCACCCCTCCACTTT. It translates to CASSQASRQGTSPLHF.

J is TRBJ2-7 and V is TRBV9; D possibly corresponds to TRBD2 (5 bases). The V end was cut by 0 bases, the J end by 1 base, with 8 bases between. Germline V gene lookup returns CDR1 SGDLS and CDR2 YYNGEE. This CDR3 spans 14 amino acids. The CDR3 region has the DNA TGTGCCAGCAGCGTAGGGAGACTATCCTACGAGCAGTACTTC. Residues: CASSVGRLSYEQYF.

This clone has a single count. The gene calls are TRBV11-3 and TRBJ2-1; no clear D gene. Germline assignment: CDR1 SGHNT and CDR2 YENEEA. This CDR3 region has 13 residues. The V end lost 6 bases, the J end lost 4 bases, and 10 bases lay between the germline ends. DNA of the CDR3: TGTGCCAGCAGTCATGACACGTACAATGAGCAGTTCTTC. Translating it yields CASSHDTYNEQFF.

The chain joins TRBV2 to TRBJ2-7, with TRBD2 identical over 11 bases. The CDR3 extends over 14 amino acids. In germline, CDR1 is SNHLY, CDR2 FYNNEI. With 5 bases clipped from V and 6 bases from J, the junction kept 6 bases outside the gene matches. The CDR3 DNA is TGTGCCAGCAGTCCGGGACTAGCGGCCACCGAGCAGTACTTC. It encodes CASSPGLAATEQYF.

This rearrangement joins TRBV15 to TRBJ1-2; 12 nucleotides align to TRBD1. This CDR3 contains 15 residues. Unmatched junction bases numbered 0, after V lost 0 bases and J lost 4 bases. Germline assignment: CDR1 LNHNV and CDR2 YYDKDF (reference sequence). Written as DNA, the CDR3 is TGTGCCACCAGCAGAGAGGGACAGGGGGCCTATGGCTACACCTTC. This encodes CATSREGQGAYGYTF.